This TCR beta chain was captured in a study of regulatory T cells in long-lasting Graves disease. CDR3-region Arm-PCR and iRepertoire HTBI primers produced the TCR beta libraries. MiXCR, applied by TCRdb to the multiplex PCR reads, yields one record per CDR3 protein. The profile shows approximately 350,000 distinct CDR3 sequences, around 15% of them singletons. Overall study findings and caveats: Between persistent patients, about 2,500 public clonotypes were shared, exceeding the 966 shared between new patients.

CDR3 length: 13 residues. The ends were cut back, 7 bases at V and 4 bases at J, with 10 bases in the middle. Per the germline V gene, CDR1 is LNHDA and CDR2 is SQIVND (reference sequence). This clonotype came up a few times. Its antigen remains unknown. Time point reported: newly diagnosed GD, antithyroid drugs for less than 3 months. Following extraction of RNA from PBMCs, that RNA was used to make the TCR library. The same data also contributed to another study, on T cells in Graves' hyperthyroidism and ophthalmopathy.

The material was peripheral blood mononuclear cells (PBMCs), obtained at new diagnosis, from a patient treated with antithyroid drugs. This chain connects TRBV19 to TRBJ2-2; a weak D match, TRBD1 (6 bases). The clonotype comes from a woman between 18 and 29 years old with Graves disease. The CDR3 loop reads CASMGASTGELFF. The DNA of the CDR3 is TGTGCCAGTATGGGGGCATCCACCGGGGAGCTGTTTTTT. The whole variable domain, remainder taken from reference TRBV19 and TRBJ2-2, is DGGITQSPKYLFRKEGQNVTLSCEQNLNHDAMYWYRQDPGQGLRLIYYSQIVNDFQKGDIAEGYSVSREKKESFPLTVTSAQKNPTAFYLCASMGASTGELFFGEGSRLTVL.